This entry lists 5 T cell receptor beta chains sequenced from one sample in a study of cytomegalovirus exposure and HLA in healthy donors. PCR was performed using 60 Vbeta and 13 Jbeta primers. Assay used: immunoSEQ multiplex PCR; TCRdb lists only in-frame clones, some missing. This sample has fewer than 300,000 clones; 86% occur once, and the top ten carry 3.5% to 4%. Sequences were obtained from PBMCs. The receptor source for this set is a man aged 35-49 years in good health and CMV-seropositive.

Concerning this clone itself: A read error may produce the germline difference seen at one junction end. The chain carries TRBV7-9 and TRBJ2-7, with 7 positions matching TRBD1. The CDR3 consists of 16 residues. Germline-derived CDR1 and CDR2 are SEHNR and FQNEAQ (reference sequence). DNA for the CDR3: TGTTCCAGCAGCTTAGAGGGTAGGGGGCTGACGTCCGAGCAGTACTTC. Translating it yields CSSSLEGRGLTSEQYF.

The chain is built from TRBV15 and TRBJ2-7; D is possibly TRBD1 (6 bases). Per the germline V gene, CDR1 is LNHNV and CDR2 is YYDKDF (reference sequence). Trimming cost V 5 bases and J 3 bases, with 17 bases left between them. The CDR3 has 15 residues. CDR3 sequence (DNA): TGTGCCACCAGCGTAAGGGGGAATCTACTCTACGAGCAGTACTTC. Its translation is CATSVRGNLLYEQYF.

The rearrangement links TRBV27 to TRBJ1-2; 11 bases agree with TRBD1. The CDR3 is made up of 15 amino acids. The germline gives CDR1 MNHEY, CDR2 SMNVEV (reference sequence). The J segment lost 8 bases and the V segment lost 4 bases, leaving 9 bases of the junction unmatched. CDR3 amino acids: CASSSIGTGGGGYTF. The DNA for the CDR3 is TGTGCCAGCAGTTCCATCGGGACAGGGGGTGGCGGCTACACCTTC.

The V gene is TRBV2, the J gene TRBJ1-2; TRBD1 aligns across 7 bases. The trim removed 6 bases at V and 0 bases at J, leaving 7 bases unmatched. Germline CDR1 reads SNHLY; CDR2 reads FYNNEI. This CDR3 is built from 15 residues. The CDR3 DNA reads TGTGCCAGCAGCGCGTACAGGGGAACTAACTATGGCTACACCTTC. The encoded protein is CASSAYRGTNYGYTF. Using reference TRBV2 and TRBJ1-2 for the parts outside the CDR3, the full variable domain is EPEVTQTPSHQVTQMGQEVILRCVPISNHLYFYWYRQILGQKVEFLVSFYNNEISEKSEIFDDQFSVERPDGSNFTLKIRSTKLEDSAMYFCASSAYRGTNYGYTFGSGTRLTVV.

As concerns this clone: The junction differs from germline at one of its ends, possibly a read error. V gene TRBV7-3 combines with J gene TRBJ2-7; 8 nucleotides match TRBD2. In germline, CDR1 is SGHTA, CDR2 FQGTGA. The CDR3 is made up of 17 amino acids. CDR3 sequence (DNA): TGTGCCAGCAGTTTTACATTGCCGGGACTAGGGTCCTCCGAGCAGTACTTC. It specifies CASSFTLPGLGSSEQYF.